This TCR beta chain originates from a study of T cell repertoires in cytomegalovirus infection. The wider study: Selection of CMV epitopes for the study included recently identified HLA-C-restricted and well-studied HLA-B-restricted ones. Public TCR beta signature analysis indicated the presence of both CMV infection and matching HLA type.

Study-wide points: In two of eight donors, the top clonotype was HLA-C-restricted CMV-specific. There were carriers of CMV plus the relevant HLA, and cumulative public TCR beta family frequency identified them.

About this clonotype itself: No antigen is known for it.

Each CDR3 protein is one row after TCRdb ran MiXCR on the reads. Seen here are roughly 700,000 distinct CDR3 sequences, 33% observed once, and the top ten hold 15% to 20%. The CDR3 extends over 14 amino acids. Germline V CDR1 and CDR2: SGHDN, FVKESK. Deletions cut 0 bases from V and 3 bases from J, with 7 bases between. Sample: cultured PBMCs, taken from culture after CMV antigen stimulation. This TCR came from a human donor in good health (CMV status not recorded). Some clones in this sample may be carry-over from other donors' samples. V usage is TRBV14 and J usage is TRBJ2-3; D gene unclear. Written as DNA, the CDR3 is TGTGCCAGCAGCCAAGATCTAGTGACAGATACGCAGTATTTT. This translates into CASSQDLVTDTQYF.